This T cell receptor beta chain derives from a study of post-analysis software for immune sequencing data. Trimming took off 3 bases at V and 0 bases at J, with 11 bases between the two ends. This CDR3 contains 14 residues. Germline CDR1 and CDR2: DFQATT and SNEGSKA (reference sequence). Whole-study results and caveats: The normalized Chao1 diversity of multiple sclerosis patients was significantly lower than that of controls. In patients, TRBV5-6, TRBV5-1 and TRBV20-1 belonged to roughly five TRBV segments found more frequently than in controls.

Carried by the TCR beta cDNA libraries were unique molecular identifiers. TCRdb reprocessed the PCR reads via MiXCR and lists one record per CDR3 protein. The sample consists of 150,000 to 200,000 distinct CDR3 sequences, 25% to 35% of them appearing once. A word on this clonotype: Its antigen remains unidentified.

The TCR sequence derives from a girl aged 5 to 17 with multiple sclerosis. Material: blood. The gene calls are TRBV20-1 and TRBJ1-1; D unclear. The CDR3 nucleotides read TGCAGTGCTAGTTTGTTCGGGGTGAACACTGAAGCTTTCTTT. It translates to CSASLFGVNTEAFF.